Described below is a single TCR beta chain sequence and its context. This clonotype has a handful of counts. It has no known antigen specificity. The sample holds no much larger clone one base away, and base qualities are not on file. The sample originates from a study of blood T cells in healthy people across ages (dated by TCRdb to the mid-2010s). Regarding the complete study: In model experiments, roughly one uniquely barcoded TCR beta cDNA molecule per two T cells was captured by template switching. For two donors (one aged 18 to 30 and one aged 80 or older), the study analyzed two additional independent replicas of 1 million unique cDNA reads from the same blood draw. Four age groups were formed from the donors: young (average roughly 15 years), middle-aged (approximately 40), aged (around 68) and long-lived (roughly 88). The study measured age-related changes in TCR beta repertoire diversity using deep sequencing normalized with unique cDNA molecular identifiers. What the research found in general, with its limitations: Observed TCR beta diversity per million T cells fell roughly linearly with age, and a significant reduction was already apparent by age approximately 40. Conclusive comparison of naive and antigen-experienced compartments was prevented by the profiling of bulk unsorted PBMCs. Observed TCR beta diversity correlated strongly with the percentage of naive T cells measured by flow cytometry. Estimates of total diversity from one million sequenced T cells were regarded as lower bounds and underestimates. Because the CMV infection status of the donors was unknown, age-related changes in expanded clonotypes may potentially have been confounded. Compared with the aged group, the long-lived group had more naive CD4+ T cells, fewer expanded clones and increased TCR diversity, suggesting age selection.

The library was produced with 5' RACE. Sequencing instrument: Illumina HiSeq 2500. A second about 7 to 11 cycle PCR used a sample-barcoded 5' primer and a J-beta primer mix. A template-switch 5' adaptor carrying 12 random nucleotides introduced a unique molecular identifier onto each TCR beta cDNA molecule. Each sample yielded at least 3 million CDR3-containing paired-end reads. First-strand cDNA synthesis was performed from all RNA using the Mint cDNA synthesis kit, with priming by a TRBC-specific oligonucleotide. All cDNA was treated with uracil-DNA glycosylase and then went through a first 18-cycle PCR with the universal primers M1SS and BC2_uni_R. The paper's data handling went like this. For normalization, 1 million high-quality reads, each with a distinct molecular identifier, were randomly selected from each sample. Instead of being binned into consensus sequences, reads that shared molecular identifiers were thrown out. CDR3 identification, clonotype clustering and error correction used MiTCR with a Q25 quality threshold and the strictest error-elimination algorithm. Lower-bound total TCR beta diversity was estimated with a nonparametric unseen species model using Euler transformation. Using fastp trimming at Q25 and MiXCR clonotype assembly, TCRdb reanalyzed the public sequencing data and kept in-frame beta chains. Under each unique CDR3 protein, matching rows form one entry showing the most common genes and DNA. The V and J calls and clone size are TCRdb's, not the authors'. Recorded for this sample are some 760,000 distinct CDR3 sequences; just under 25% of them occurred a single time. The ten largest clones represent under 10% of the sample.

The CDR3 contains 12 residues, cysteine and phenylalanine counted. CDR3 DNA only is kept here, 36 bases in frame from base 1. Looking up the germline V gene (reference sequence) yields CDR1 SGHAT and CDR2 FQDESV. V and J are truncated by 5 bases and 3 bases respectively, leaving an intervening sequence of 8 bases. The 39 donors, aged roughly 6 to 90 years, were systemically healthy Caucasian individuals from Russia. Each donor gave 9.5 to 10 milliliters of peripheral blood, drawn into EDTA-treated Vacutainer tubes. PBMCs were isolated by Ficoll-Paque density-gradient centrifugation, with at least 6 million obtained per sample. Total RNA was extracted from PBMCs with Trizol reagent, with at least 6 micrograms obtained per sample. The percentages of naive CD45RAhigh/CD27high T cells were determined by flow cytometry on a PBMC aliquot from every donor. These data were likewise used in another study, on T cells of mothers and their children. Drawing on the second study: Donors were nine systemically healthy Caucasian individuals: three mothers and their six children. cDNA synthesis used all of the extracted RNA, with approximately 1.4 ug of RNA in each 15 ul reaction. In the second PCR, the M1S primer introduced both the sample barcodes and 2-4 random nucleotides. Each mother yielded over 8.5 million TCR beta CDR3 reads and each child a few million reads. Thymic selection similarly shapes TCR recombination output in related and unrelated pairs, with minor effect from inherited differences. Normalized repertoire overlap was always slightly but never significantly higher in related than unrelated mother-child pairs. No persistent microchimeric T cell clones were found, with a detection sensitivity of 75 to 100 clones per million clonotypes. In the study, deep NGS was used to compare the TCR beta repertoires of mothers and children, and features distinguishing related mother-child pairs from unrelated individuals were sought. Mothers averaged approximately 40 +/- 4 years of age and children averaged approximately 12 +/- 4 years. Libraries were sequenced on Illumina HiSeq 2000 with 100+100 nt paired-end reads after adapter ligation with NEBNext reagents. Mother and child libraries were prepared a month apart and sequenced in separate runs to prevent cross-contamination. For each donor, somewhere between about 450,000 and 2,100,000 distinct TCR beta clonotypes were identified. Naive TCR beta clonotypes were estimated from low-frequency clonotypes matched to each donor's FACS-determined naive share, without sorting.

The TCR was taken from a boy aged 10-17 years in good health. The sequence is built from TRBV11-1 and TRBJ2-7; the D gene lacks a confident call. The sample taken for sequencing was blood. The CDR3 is CASSKELYEQYF. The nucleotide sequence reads TGTGCCAGCAGCAAGGAACTCTACGAGCAGTACTTC.